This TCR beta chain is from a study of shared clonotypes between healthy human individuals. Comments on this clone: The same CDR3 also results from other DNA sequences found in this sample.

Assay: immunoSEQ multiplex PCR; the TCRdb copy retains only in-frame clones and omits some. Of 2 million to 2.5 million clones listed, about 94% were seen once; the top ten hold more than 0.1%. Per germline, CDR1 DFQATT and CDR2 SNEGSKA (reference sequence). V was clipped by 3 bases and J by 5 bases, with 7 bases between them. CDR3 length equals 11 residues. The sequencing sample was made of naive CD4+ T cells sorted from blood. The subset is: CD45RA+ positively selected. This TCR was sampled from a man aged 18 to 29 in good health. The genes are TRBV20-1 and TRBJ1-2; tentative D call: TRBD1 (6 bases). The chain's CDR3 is CSARDSYGYTF. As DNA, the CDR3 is TGCAGTGCTAGGGACAGTTATGGCTACACCTTC.